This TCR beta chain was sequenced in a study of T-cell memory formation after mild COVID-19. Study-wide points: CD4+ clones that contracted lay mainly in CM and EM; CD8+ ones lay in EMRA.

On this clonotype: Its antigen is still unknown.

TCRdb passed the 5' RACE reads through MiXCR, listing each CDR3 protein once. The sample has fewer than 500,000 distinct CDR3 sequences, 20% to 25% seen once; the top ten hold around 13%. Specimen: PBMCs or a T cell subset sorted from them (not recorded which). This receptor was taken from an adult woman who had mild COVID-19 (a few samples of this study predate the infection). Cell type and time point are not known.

This chain's CDR3 is CASSMTYRVNTEAFF. The CDR3 DNA reads as TGTGCCAGTAGTATGACATACAGGGTAAACACTGAAGCTTTCTTT. This chain connects TRBV19 to TRBJ1-1, with D possibly being TRBD1 (6 bases). The V end lost 3 bases, the J end lost 2 bases, and 13 bases lay between the germline ends. The CDR3 is 15 residues long. Germline V gene data show CDR1 as LNHDA and CDR2 as SQIVND (reference sequence).